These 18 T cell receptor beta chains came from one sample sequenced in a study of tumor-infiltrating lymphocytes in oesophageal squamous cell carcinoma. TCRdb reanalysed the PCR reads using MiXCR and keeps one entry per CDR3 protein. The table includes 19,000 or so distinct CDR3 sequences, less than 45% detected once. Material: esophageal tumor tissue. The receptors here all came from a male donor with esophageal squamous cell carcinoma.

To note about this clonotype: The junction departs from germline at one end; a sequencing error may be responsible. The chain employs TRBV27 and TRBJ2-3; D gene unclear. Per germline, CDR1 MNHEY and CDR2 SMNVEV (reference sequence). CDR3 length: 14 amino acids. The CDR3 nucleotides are TGTGCCAGCAGTCTATCGTACAGCACAGATACGCAGTATTTT. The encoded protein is CASSLSYSTDTQYF.

The DNA for the CDR3 is TGTGCCAGCAGCTTTGGACTAGGGTACAATGAGCAGTTCTTC. It translates to CASSFGLGYNEQFF. This chain connects TRBV11-2 to TRBJ2-1; 7 positions agree with TRBD2. CDR1 is SGHAT, CDR2 FQNNGV, per germline. Trimming took 3 bases from V and 4 from J; bases not matched to a gene: 3. The CDR3 is 14 residues long.

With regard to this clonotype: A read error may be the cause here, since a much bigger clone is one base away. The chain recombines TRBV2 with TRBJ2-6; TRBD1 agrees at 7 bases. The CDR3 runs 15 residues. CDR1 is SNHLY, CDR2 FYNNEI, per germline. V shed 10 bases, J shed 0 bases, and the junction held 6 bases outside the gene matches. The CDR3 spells CANRDSSSGANVLTF. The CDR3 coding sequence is TGTGCCAACAGGGACAGTTCCTCTGGGGCCAACGTCCTGACTTTC.

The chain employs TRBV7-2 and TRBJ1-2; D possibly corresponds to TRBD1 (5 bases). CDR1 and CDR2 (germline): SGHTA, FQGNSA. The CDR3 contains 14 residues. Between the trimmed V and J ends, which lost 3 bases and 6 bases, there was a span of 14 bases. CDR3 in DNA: TGTGCCAGCAGCTTCGCCCCGTTGGGGCATGGCTACACCTTC. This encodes CASSFAPLGHGYTF.

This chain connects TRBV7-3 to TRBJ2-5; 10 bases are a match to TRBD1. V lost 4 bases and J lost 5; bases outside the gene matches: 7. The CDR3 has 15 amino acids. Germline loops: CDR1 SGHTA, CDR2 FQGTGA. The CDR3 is CASSSTGGAWETQYF. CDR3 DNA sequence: TGTGCCAGCAGCTCGACAGGGGGCGCGTGGGAGACCCAGTACTTC.

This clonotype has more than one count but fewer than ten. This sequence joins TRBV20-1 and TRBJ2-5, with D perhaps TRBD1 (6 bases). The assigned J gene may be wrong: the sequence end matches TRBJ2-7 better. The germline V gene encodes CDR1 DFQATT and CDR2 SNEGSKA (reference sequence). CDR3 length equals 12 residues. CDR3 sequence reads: CSARTDSYEQYF. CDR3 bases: TGCAGTGCGCGGACAGACTCCTACGAGCAGTACTTC.

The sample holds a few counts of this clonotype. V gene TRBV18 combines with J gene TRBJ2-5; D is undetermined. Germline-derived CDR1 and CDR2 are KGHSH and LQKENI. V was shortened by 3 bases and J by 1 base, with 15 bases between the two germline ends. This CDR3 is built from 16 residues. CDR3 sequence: CASSPLVGWRQETQYF. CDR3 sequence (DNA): TGTGCCAGCTCACCTCTGGTGGGATGGCGCCAAGAGACCCAGTACTTC.

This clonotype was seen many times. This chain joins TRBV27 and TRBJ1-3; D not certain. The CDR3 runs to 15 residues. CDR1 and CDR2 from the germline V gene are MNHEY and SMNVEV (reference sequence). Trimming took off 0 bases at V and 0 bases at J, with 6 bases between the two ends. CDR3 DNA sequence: TGTGCCAGCAGTTTATCGGGGTACTCTGGAAACACCATATATTTT. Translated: CASSLSGYSGNTIYF.

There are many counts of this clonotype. The CDR3 coding sequence is TGTGCCAGCAGGGAACGCGGGAGGGCCGGAGATACGCAGTATTTT. This translates into CASRERGRAGDTQYF. The chain carries TRBV6-1 and TRBJ2-3; the match to TRBD2 covers 9 bases. Per the germline V gene, CDR1 is MNHNS and CDR2 is SASEGT. CDR3 length: 15 residues. Unmatched junction bases numbered 9, after V lost 6 bases and J lost 5 bases.

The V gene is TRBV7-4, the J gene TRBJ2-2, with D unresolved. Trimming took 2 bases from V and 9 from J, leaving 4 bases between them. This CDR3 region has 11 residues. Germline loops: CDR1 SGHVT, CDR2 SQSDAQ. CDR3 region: CASSLKRELFF. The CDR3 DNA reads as TGTGCCAGCAGCTTAAAACGGGAGCTGTTTTTT.

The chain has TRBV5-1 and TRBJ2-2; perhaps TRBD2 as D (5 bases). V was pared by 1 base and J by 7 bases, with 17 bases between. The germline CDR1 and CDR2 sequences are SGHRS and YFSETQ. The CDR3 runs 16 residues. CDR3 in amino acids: CASSLRPAEGSGELFF. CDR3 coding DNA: TGCGCCAGCAGCTTGCGGCCGGCCGAGGGAAGCGGGGAGCTGTTTTTT.

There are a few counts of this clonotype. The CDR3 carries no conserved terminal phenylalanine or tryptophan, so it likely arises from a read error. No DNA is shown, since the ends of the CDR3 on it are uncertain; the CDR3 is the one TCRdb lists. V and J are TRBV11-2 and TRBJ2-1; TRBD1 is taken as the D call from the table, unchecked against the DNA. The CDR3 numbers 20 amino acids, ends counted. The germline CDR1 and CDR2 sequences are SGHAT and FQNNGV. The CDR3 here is CASSLGLGTRTANYGYTFGS.

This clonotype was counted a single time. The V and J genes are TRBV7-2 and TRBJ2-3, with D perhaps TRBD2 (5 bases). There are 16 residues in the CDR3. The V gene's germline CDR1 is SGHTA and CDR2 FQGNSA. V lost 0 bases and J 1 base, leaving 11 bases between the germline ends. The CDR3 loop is CASSLAAGQGTDTQYF. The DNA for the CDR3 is TGTGCCAGCAGCTTAGCCGCGGGCCAGGGCACAGATACGCAGTATTTT.

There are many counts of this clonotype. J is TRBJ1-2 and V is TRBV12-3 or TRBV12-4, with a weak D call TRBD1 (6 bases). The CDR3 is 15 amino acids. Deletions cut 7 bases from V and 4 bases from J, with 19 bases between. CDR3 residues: CASTQDGRGTYGYTF. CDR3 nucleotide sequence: TGTGCCAGCACCCAGGACGGCAGGGGTACCTATGGCTACACCTTC.

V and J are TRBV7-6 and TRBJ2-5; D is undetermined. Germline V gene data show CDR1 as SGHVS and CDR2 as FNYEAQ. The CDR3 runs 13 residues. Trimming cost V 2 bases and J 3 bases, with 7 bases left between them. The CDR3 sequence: CASSLRAEETQYF. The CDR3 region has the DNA TGTGCCAGCAGCTTACGGGCTGAAGAGACCCAGTACTTC.

CDR3 in amino acids: CASSQVTYGYTF. In DNA form, the CDR3 reads TGTGCCAGCAGCCAAGTGACTTATGGCTACACCTTC. The chain uses TRBV3-1 and TRBJ1-2; D call uncertain. This CDR3 is built from 12 residues. V was trimmed by 1 base and J by 5 bases, leaving 5 bases between them. CDR1 and CDR2 (germline): LGHDT, YNNKEL (reference sequence).

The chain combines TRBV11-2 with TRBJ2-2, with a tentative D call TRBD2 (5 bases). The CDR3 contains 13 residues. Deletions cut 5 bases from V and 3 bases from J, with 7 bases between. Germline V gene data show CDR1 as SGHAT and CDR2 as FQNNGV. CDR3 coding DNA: TGTGCCAGCAGCCGCGGGTACACCGGGGAGCTGTTTTTT. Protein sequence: CASSRGYTGELFF.

Here the CDR3 DNA reads TGTGCCAGCAGCCTCCGCGGGAGGGCCTACGAGCAGTACTTC. Protein sequence: CASSLRGRAYEQYF. The J gene is TRBJ2-7, the V gene TRBV3-1; 9 nucleotides line up with TRBD2. CDR3 length: 14 residues. V shed 4 bases and J 2 bases; nucleotides not matched to a gene: 3. The V gene's germline CDR1 is LGHDT and CDR2 YNNKEL (reference sequence).